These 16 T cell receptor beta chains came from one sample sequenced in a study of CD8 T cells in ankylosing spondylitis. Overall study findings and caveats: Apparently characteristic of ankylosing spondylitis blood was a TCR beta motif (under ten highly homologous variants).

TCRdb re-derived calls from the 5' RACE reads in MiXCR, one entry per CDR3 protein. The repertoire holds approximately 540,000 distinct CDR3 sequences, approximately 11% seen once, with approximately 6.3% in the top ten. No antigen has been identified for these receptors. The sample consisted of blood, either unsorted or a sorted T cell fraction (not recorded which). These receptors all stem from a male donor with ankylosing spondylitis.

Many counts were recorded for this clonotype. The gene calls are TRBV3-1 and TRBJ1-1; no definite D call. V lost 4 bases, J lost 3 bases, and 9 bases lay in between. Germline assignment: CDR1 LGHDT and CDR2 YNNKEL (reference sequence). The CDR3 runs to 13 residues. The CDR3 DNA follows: TGTGCCAGCAGCCGGAAGGTGGACACTGAAGCTTTCTTT. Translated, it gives CASSRKVDTEAFF. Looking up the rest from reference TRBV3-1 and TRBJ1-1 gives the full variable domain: DTAVSQTPKYLVTQMGNDKSIKCEQNLGHDTMYWYKQDSKKFLKIMFSYNNKELIINETVPNRFSPKSPDKAHLNLHINSLELGDSAVYFCASSRKVDTEAFFGQGTRLTVV.

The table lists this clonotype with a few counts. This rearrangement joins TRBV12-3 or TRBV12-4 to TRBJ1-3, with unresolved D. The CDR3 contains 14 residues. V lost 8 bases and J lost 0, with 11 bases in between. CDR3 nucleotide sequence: TGTGCCAGCCGGCCGGGCACCTCTGGAAACACCATATATTTT. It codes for CASRPGTSGNTIYF.

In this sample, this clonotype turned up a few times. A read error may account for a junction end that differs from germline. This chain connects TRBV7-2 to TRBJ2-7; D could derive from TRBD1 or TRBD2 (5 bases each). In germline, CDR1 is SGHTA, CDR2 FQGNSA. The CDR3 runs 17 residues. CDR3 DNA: TGTGCCAGCAGCCTAGCCTGGGGGAGTGAGCAATTCTACGAGCAGTACTTC. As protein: CASSLAWGSEQFYEQYF.

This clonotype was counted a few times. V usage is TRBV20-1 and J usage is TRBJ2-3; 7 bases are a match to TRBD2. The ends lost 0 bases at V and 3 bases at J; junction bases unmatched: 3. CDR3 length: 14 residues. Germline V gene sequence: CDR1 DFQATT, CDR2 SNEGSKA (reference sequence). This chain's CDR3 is CSARDGRVTDTQYF. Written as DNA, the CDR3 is TGCAGTGCTAGAGATGGGAGGGTTACAGATACGCAGTATTTT.

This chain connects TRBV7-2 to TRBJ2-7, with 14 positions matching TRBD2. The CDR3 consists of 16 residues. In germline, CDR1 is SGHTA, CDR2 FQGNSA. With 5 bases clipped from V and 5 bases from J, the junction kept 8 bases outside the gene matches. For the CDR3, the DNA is TGTGCCAGCAGCGTGACTAGCGGGAGGGCCAGTAACGAGCAGTACTTC. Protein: CASSVTSGRASNEQYF.

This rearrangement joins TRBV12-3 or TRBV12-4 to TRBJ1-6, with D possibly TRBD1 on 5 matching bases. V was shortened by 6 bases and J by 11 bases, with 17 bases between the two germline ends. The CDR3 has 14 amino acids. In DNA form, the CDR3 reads TGTGCCAGCAGCACGGAACTGGGACCCACACCCCTCCACTTT. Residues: CASSTELGPTPLHF.

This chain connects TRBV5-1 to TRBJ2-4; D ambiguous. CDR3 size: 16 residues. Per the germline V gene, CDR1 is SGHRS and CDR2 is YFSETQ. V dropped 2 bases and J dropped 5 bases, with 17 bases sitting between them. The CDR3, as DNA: TGCGCCAGCAGCTTCATCTACTCTGGTGACCAAAACATTCAGTACTTC. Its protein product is CASSFIYSGDQNIQYF. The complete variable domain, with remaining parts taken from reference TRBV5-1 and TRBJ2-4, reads KAGVTQTPRYLIKTRGQQVTLSCSPISGHRSVSWYQQTPGQGLQFLFEYFSETQRNKGNFPGRFSGRQFSNSRSEMNVSTLELGDSALYLCASSFIYSGDQNIQYFGAGTRLSVL.

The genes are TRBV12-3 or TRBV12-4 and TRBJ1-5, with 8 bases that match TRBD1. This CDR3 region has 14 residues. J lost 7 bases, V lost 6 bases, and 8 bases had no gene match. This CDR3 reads CASRPDRGGQPQHF. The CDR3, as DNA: TGTGCCAGCAGACCCGACAGGGGTGGACAGCCCCAGCATTTT.

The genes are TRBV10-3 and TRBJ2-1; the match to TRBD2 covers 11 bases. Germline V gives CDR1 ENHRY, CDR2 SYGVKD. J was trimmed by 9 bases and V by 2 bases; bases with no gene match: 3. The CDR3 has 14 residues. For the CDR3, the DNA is TGTGCCATCAGTGAGGCCGGGACTAGCGGTGAGCAGTTCTTC. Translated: CAISEAGTSGEQFF.

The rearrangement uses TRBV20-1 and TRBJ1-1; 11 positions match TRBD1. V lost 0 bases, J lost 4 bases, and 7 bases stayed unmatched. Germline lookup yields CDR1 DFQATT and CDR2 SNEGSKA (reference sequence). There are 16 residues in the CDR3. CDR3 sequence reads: CSARDIGQGASTEAFF. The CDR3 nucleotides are TGCAGTGCTAGAGATATTGGACAGGGGGCAAGCACTGAAGCTTTCTTT.

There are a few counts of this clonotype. CDR3 sequence reads: CASSLLPGADTQYF. CDR3 DNA: TGTGCCAGCAGTCTCTTACCGGGCGCAGATACGCAGTATTTT. The rearrangement links TRBV2 to TRBJ2-3; D gene unclear. The CDR3 is made up of 14 amino acids. The germline V gene has CDR1 SNHLY and CDR2 FYNNEI. V lost 5 bases and J lost 4, with 13 bases in between.

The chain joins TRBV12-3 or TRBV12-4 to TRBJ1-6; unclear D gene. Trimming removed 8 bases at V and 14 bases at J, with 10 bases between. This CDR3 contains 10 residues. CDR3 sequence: CASRGVALHF. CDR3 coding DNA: TGTGCCAGCCGCGGGGTGGCCCTCCACTTT.

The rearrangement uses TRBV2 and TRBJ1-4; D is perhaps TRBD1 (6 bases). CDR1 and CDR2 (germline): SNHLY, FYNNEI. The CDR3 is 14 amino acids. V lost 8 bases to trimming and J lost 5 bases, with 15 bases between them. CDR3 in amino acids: CASRRGLRNEKLFF. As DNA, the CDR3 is TGTGCCAGCCGGCGGGGGCTCAGGAATGAAAAACTGTTTTTT.

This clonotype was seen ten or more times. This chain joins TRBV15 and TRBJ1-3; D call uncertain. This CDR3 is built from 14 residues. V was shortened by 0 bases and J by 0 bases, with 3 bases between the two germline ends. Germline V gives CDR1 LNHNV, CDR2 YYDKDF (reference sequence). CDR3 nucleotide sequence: TGTGCCACCAGCAGAGAGGTCTCTGGAAACACCATATATTTT. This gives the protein CATSREVSGNTIYF.

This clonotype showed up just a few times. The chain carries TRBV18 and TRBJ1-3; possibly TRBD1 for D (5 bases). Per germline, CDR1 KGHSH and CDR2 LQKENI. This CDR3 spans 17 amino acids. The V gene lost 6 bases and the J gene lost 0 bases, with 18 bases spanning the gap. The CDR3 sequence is CASSTGAGYYSGNTIYF. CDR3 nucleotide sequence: TGTGCCAGCTCCACCGGCGCAGGGTATTACTCTGGAAACACCATATATTTT.

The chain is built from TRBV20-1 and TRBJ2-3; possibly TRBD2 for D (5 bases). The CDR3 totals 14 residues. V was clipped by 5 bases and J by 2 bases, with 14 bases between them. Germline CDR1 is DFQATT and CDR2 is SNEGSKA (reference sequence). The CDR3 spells CSAGPDSYTDTQYF. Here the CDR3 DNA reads TGCAGTGCTGGACCGGACTCCTACACAGATACGCAGTATTTT.